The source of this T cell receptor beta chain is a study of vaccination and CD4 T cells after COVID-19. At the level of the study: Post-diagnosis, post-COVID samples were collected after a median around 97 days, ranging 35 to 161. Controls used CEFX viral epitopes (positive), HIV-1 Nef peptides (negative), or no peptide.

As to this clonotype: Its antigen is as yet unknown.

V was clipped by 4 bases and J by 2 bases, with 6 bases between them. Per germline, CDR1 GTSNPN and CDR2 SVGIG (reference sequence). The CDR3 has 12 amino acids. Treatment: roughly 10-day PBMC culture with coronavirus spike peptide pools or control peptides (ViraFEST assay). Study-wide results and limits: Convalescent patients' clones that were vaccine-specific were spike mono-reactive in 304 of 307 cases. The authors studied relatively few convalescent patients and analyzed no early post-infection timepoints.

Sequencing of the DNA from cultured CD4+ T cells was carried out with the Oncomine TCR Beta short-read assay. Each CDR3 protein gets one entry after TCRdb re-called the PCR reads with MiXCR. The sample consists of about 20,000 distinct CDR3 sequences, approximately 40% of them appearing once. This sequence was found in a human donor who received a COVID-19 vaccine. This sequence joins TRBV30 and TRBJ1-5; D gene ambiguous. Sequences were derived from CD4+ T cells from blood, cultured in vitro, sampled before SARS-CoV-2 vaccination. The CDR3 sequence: CAWTGGNQPQHF. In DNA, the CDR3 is TGTGCCTGGACTGGCGGCAATCAGCCCCAGCATTTT.